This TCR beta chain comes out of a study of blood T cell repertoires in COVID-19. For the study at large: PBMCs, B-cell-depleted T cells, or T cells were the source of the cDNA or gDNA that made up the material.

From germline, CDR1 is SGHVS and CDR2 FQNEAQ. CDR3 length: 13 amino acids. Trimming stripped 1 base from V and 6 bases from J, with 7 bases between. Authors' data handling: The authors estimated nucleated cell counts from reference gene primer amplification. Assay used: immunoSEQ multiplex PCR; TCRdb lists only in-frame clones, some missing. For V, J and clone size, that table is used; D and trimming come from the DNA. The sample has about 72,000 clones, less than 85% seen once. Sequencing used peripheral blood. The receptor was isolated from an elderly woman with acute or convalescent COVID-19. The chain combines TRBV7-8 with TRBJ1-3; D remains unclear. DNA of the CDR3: TGTGCCAGCAGCTTAGGCACTTTAAACACCATATATTTT. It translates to CASSLGTLNTIYF.